Each of the 16 T cell receptor beta chains below was sequenced from the same sample in a study of shared clonotypes between healthy human individuals. The data were produced by immunoSEQ multiplex PCR, yet TCRdb's version contains in-frame clones alone and is incomplete. The repertoire consists of around 2.1 million clones, with more than 90% occurring once and the leading ten covering 0.1% to 0.15%. Sequenced material: naive CD4+ T cells sorted from blood. Subset of the sample: CD45RA+ positively selected. The receptors here all came from a man between 18 and 35 years old in good health.

The rearrangement joins TRBV1 to TRBJ2-5; the D segment call TRBD1 is taken from the table without a DNA check. TRBV1 is given as a pseudogene. The CDR3 totals 16 residues. CDR3 protein: CTSSQDQSGRGETQYF. CDR3 in DNA: TGCACCAGCAGCCAAGATCAGTCAGGGCGTGGGGAGACCCAGTACTTC.

The chain is built from TRBV5-6 and TRBJ2-5, with D perhaps TRBD1 or TRBD2 (5 bases each). The germline V gene encodes CDR1 SGHDT and CDR2 YYEEEE. With 2 bases removed from V and 6 bases from J, the gap between germline ends came to 17 bases. The CDR3 sequence is 15 residues long. In nucleotides, the CDR3 is TGTGCCAGCAGCTTACGGGACCAGTATGAGAAGACCCAGTACTTC. Its translation is CASSLRDQYEKTQYF.

The gene calls are TRBV7-3 and TRBJ2-1, with TRBD1 identical over 7 bases. V shed 5 bases and J 6 bases; nucleotides not matched to a gene: 4. Per the germline V gene, CDR1 is SGHTA and CDR2 is FQGTGA. This CDR3 region has 13 residues. CDR3 DNA: TGTGCCAGCAGCCAGGGACAGTCCAATGAGCAGTTCTTC. Its protein is CASSQGQSNEQFF.

J is TRBJ1-2 and V is TRBV4-2; D gene unclear. From germline, CDR1 is LGHNA and CDR2 YNFKEQ. V was trimmed by 0 bases and J by 2 bases, leaving 7 bases between them. This CDR3 is 14 amino acids long. CDR3 in DNA: TGTGCCAGCAGCCAAGAGGGCAGCAACTATGGCTACACCTTC. It yields the protein CASSQEGSNYGYTF.

This chain connects TRBV28 to TRBJ1-5; TRBD1 is a possible D gene (5 bases). The CDR3 covers 15 residues. Deletions cut 6 bases from V and 6 bases from J, with 18 bases between. Germline-derived CDR1 and CDR2 are MDHEN and SYDVKM. The DNA of the CDR3 is TGTGCCAGCAGCACCATGATAGGGGTGGGTCAGCCCCAGCATTTT. This translates into CASSTMIGVGQPQHF.

This rearrangement joins TRBV29-1 to TRBJ1-1; D ambiguous. Trimming left V 3 bases short and J 3 bases short, with 8 bases between. Germline assignment: CDR1 SQVTM and CDR2 ANQGSEA. This CDR3 region has 12 residues. The CDR3 DNA sequence: TGCAGCGTTGACGTAAGGGACACTGAAGCTTTCTTT. This sequence encodes CSVDVRDTEAFF.

The chain links TRBV13 to TRBJ2-7, with D possibly TRBD2 on 5 matching bases. Germline V gene sequence: CDR1 PRHDT, CDR2 FYEKMQ (reference sequence). The CDR3 loop spans 13 amino acids. Trimming took off 6 bases at V and 3 bases at J, with 12 bases between the two ends. CDR3 amino acids: CASRATSSYEQYF. The CDR3 DNA reads TGTGCCAGCAGAGCTACTAGTAGCTACGAGCAGTACTTC.

About this clone itself: This CDR3 is also generated by other DNA sequences in the sample. V usage is TRBV6-5 and J usage is TRBJ2-7; TRBD2 is a possible D gene (6 bases). This CDR3 is built from 14 residues. The V gene's germline CDR1 is MNHEY and CDR2 SVGAGI. V shed 0 bases and J shed 2 bases, with 8 bases lying between them. CDR3 protein: CASSYSQRAYEQYF. The CDR3 DNA follows: TGTGCCAGCAGTTACTCGCAGCGGGCCTACGAGCAGTACTTC.

This chain connects TRBV18 to TRBJ1-4; no clear D gene. The CDR3 totals 14 residues. Per the germline V gene, CDR1 is KGHSH and CDR2 is LQKENI. V was clipped by 6 bases and J by 4 bases, with 12 bases between them. DNA for the CDR3: TGTGCCAGCTCCCAAGGTGGAGGTAATGAAAAACTGTTTTTT. The encoded protein is CASSQGGGNEKLFF. Supplemented by reference TRBV18 and TRBJ1-4, the full variable domain reads NAGVMQNPRHLVRRRGQEARLRCSPMKGHSHVYWYRQLPEEGLKFMVYLQKENIIDESGMPKERFSAEFPKEGPSILRIQQVVRGDSAAYFCASSQGGGNEKLFFGSGTQLSVL.

The rearrangement uses TRBV7-2 and TRBJ2-7; the D gene could be TRBD1 or TRBD2 (5 bases each). Trimming shortened V by 5 bases and J by 1 base, and 15 bases separated the two germline ends. Germline V gene data show CDR1 as SGHTA and CDR2 as FQGNSA. The CDR3 is 15 amino acids. The CDR3 here is CASSPMGVTSYEQYF. The CDR3 DNA reads TGTGCCAGCAGCCCAATGGGGGTTACTTCCTACGAGCAGTACTTC.

This chain connects TRBV5-1 to TRBJ2-1; D gene uncertain. V was cut by 1 base and J by 3 bases, with 8 bases left in between. The CDR3 spans 14 residues. The germline gives CDR1 SGHRS, CDR2 YFSETQ. The CDR3 coding sequence is TGCGCCAGCAGCTTGAGGGCAGGCTACAATGAGCAGTTCTTC. As protein: CASSLRAGYNEQFF.

This sequence joins TRBV28 and TRBJ2-7; D is possibly TRBD2 (5 bases). This CDR3 comprises 16 residues. Trimming took off 6 bases at V and 6 bases at J, with 24 bases between the two ends. The germline V gene encodes CDR1 MDHEN and CDR2 SYDVKM. The CDR3 sequence is CASRPETGKGPREQYF. DNA for the CDR3: TGTGCCAGCAGGCCCGAGACCGGGAAGGGTCCTCGCGAGCAGTACTTC.

In DNA, the CDR3 is TGCGCCAGCAGCCAAGATCTAGCGGGAGGGCTCCAGTTCTTC. It codes for CASSQDLAGGLQFF. This sequence joins TRBV4-3 and TRBJ2-1, with 12 bases identical to TRBD2. From germline, CDR1 is LGHNA and CDR2 YSLEER. V was pared by 0 bases and J by 13 bases, with 4 bases of the junction left unmatched. The length of the CDR3 is 14 residues.

This sequence joins TRBV30 and TRBJ2-5; the D is unclear. The DNA end is more similar to TRBJ2-7, so the J call may be wrong. Germline CDR1 is GTSNPN and CDR2 is SVGIG (reference sequence). The CDR3 covers 13 residues. The CDR3 sequence is CAWSWATSYEQYF. CDR3 in DNA: TGTGCCTGGAGTTGGGCCACTTCTTACGAGCAGTACTTC.

The chain combines TRBV7-2 with TRBJ2-5; 14 bases map to TRBD2. V was clipped by 5 bases and J by 7 bases; unmatched bases: 6. The germline V gene has CDR1 SGHTA and CDR2 FQGNSA. The CDR3 runs 15 residues. CDR3 DNA sequence: TGTGCCAGCAGCGAGACTAGCGGGAGGGCGGCGACCCAGTACTTC. Amino acid sequence: CASSETSGRAATQYF.

The rearrangement uses TRBV6-1 and TRBJ2-7, with 11 nucleotides matching TRBD1. The V and J ends lost 3 bases and 4 bases, in that order; junction bases with no gene match: 8. CDR1 is MNHNS, CDR2 SASEGT, per germline. The CDR3 covers 16 residues. The CDR3 region is CASSERQDRGLYEQYF. Written as DNA, the CDR3 is TGTGCCAGCAGTGAGAGACAGGACAGGGGGCTGTACGAGCAGTACTTC.